This T cell receptor beta chain was documented in a study of blood T cells in healthy people across ages. The study's findings and limits: Observed TCR beta diversity per million T cells went down as age went up. This fall followed a roughly linear course with age.

Alongside a J-beta primer mix, a sample-barcoded 5' primer served in a second PCR lasting about 7 to 12 cycles. Sequencing yielded, for each sample, at least 3 million paired-end reads carrying CDR3. Each CDR3 protein gets one entry after TCRdb re-called the 5' RACE reads with MiXCR. The table includes approximately 800,000 distinct CDR3 sequences, 25% detected once. Germline V gene sequence: CDR1 SGHVS, CDR2 FNYEAQ. The V gene end was trimmed by 0 bases and the J gene end by 2 bases; junction bases not matched to a gene: 6. CDR3 size: 18 residues. Per sample, extraction of total RNA gave at least 6 micrograms in every case. Regarding this clonotype: What it recognizes is unknown.

This sample also belongs to another study, concerning T cells of mothers and their children.

The V gene is TRBV7-6, the J gene TRBJ2-7; TRBD2 agrees at 14 bases. Input material: blood. The sequence was obtained from a boy aged 5-17 years in good health. The CDR3 loop reads CASSLAEGLAGATYEQYF. CDR3 DNA sequence: TGTGCCAGCAGCTTAGCGGAGGGACTAGCGGGAGCGACCTACGAGCAGTACTTC.